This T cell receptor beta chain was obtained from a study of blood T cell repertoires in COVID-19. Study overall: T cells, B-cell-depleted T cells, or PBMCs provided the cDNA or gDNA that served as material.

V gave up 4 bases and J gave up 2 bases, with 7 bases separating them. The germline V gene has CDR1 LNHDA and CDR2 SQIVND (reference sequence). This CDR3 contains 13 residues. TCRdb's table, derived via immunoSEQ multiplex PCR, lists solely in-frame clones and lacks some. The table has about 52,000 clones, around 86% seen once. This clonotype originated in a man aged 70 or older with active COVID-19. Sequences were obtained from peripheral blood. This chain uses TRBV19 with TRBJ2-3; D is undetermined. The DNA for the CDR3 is TGTGCCAGTAGTACCCAGGCCACAGATACGCAGTATTTT. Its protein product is CASSTQATDTQYF.